This TCR beta chain was identified during a study of blood T cell repertoires in COVID-19. Study summary: Collection of acute and convalescent COVID-19 samples took place in the United States, Italy and Spain. Sample material is recorded as cDNA or gDNA derived from T cells, B-cell-depleted T cells, or PBMCs.

Unmatched junction bases numbered 6, after V lost 2 bases and J lost 5 bases. This CDR3 contains 16 residues. Germline V gene sequence: CDR1 SGHVS, CDR2 FNYEAQ. The table came from immunoSEQ multiplex PCR; TCRdb's copy has only in-frame clones and leaves some out. Among some 490,000 clones listed, 80% to 90% were seen once. The sequenced material came from peripheral blood. The clonotype was recovered from a human donor in a cohort sampled during active COVID-19. The chain recombines TRBV7-6 with TRBJ2-2; 9 bases line up with TRBD2. DNA of the CDR3: TGTGCCAGCAGCTTATCGGTAGCGGGAGATACCGGGGAGCTGTTTTTT. Protein: CASSLSVAGDTGELFF.